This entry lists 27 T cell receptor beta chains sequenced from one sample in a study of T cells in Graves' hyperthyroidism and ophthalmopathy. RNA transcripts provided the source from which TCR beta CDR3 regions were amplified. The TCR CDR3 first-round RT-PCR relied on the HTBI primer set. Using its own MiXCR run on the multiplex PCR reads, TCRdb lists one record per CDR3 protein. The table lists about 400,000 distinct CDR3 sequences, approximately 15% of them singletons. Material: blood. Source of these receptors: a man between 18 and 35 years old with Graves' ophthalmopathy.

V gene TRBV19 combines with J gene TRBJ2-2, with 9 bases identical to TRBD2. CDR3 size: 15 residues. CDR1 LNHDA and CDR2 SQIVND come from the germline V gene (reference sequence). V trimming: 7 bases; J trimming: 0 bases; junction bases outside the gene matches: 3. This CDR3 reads CASTRTSANTGELFF. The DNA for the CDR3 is TGTGCCAGTACCCGGACTAGCGCGAACACCGGGGAGCTGTTTTTT.

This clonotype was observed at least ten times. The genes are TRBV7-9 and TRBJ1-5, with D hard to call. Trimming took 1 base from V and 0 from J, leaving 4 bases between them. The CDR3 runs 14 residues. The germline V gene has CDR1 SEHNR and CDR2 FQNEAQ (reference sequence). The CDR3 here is CASSLVGSNQPQHF. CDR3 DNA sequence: TGTGCCAGCAGCTTAGTAGGTAGCAATCAGCCCCAGCATTTT.

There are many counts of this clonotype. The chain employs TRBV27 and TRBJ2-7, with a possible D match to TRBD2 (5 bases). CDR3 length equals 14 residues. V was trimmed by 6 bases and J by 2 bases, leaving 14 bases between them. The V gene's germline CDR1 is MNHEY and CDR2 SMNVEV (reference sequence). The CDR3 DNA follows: TGTGCCAGCAGGAGGGAGAGCGGACCCTACGAGCAGTACTTC. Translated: CASRRESGPYEQYF.

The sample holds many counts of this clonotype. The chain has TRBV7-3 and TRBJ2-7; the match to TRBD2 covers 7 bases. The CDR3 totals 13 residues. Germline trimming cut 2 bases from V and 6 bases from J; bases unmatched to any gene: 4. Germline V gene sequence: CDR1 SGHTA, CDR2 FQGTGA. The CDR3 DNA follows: TGTGCCAGCAGCTTAGGAGGGGAGGGCGAGCAGTACTTC. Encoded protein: CASSLGGEGEQYF.

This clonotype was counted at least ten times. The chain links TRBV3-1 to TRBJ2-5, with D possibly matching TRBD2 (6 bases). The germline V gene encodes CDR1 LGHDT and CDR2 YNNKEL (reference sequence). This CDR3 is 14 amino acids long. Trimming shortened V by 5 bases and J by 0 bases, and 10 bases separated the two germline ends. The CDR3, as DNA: TGTGCCAGCAGCGACTGGGGGGACCAAGAGACCCAGTACTTC. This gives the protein CASSDWGDQETQYF.

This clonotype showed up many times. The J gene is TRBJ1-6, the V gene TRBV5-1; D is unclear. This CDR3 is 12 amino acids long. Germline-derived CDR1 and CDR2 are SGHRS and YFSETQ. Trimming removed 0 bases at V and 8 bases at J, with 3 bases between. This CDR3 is CASSLDDSPLHF. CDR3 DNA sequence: TGCGCCAGCAGCTTGGATGATTCACCCCTCCACTTT.

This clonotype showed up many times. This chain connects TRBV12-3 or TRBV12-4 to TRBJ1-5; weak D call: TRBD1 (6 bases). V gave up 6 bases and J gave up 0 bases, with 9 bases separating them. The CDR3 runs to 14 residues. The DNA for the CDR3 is TGTGCCAGCAGAGGGGGGAATAGCAATCAGCCCCAGCATTTT. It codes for CASRGGNSNQPQHF.

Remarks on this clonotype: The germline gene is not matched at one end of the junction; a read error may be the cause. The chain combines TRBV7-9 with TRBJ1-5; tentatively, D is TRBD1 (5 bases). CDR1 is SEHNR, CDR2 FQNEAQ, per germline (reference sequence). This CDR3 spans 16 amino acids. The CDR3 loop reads CASSRGEGISNQPQHF. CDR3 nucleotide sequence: TGTGCCAGCAGCCGAGGGGAGGGAATAAGCAACCAGCCCCAGCATTTT.

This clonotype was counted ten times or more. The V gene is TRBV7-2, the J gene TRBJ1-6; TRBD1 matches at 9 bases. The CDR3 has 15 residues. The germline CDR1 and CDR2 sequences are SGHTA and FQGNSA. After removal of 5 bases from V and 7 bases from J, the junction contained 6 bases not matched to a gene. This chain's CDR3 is CASSAQGARNSPLHF. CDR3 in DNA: TGTGCCAGCAGCGCACAGGGGGCGCGGAATTCACCCCTCCACTTT.

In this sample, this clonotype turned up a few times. CDR3 DNA: TGTGCCATCAGTGTCTCCGGGACAGTAAACTATGGCTACACCTTC. It encodes CAISVSGTVNYGYTF. The chain couples TRBV10-3 to TRBJ1-2; 7 bases align to TRBD1. Germline-derived CDR1 and CDR2 are ENHRY and SYGVKD. The CDR3 runs to 15 residues. J was trimmed by 2 bases and V by 4 bases; bases with no gene match: 7.

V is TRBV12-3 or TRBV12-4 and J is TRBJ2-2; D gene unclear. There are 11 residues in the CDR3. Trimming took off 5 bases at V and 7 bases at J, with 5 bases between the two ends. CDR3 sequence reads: CASSGDGELFF. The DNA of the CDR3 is TGTGCCAGCAGTGGAGACGGGGAGCTGTTTTTT.

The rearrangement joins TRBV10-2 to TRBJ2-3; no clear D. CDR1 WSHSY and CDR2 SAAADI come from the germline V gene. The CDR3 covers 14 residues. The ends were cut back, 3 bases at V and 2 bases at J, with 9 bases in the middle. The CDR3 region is CASSEPHITDTQYF. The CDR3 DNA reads TGCGCCAGCAGTGAACCCCACATCACAGATACGCAGTATTTT.

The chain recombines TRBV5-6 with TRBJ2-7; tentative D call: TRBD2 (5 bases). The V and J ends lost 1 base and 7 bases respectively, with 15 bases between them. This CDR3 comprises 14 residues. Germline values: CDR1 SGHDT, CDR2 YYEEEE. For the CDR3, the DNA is TGTGCCAGCAGCTTGTTACTAGTTCCCTGGGAGCAGTACTTC. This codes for CASSLLLVPWEQYF.

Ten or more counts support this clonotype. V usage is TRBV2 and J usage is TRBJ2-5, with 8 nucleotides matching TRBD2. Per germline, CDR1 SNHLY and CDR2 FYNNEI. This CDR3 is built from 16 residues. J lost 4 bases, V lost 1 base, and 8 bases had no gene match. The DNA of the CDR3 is TGTGCCAGCAGTGAAGGCATAGCGGGGCTTTTAGAGACCCAGTACTTC. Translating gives CASSEGIAGLLETQYF.

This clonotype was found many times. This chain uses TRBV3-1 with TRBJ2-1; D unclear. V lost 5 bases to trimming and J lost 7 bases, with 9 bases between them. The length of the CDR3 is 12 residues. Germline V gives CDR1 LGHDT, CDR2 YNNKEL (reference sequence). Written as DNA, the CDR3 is TGTGCCAGCAGCTCGATTGGGAATGAGCAGTTCTTC. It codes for CASSSIGNEQFF.

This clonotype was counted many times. The CDR3 sequence: CASSLAGLEQYF. For the CDR3, the DNA is TGTGCCAGCAGCTTAGCGGGGCTTGAGCAGTACTTC. The rearrangement uses TRBV7-8 and TRBJ2-7, with D maybe TRBD1 (5 bases). CDR1 is SGHVS and CDR2 is FQNEAQ in the germline V gene. The CDR3 loop spans 12 amino acids. V was shortened by 0 bases and J by 7 bases, with 7 bases between the two germline ends.

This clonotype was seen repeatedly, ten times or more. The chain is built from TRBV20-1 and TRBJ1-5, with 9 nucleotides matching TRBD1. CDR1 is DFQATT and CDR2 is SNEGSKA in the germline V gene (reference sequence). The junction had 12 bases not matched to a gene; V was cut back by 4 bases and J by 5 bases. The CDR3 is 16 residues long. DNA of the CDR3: TGCAGTGCTAAATACGGACAGGGGTGGCGGGATCAGCCCCAGCATTTT. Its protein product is CSAKYGQGWRDQPQHF.

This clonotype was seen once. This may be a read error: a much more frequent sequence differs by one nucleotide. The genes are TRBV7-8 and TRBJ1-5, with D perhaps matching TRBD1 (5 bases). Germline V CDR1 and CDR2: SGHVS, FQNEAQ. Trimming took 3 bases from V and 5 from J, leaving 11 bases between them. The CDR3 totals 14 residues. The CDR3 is CASSFLRGDQPQHF. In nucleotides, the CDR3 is TGTGCCAGCAGCTTCCTTCGGGGGGATCAGCCCCAGCATTTT.

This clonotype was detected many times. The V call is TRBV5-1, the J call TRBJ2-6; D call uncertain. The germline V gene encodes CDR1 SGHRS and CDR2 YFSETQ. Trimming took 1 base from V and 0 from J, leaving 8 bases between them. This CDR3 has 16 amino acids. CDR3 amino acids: CASSLNANSGANVLTF. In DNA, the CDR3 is TGCGCCAGCAGCTTGAACGCCAACTCTGGGGCCAACGTCCTGACTTTC. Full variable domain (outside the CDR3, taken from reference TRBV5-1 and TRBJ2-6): KAGVTQTPRYLIKTRGQQVTLSCSPISGHRSVSWYQQTPGQGLQFLFEYFSETQRNKGNFPGRFSGRQFSNSRSEMNVSTLELGDSALYLCASSLNANSGANVLTFGAGSRLTVL.

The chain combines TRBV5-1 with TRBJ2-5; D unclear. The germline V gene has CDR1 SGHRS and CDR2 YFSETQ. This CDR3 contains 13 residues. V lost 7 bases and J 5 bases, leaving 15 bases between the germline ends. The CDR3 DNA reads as TGCGCCAGCTACTTTCAGGACGGGGAGACCCAGTACTTC. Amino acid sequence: CASYFQDGETQYF.

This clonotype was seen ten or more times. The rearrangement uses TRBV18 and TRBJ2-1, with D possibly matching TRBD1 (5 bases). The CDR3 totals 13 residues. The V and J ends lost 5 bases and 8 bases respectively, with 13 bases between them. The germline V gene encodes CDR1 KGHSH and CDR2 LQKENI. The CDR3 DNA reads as TGTGCCAGCTCATCCCAGGGTCTCCATGAGCAGTTCTTC. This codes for CASSSQGLHEQFF.

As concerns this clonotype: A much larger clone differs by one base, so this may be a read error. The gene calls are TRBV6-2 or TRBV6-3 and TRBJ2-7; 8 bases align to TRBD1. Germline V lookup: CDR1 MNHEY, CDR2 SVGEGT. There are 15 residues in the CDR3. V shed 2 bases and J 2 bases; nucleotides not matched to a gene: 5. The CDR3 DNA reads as TGTGCCAGCAGTTACACGAGACAGGGGACCTACGAGCAGTACTTC. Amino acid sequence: CASSYTRQGTYEQYF.

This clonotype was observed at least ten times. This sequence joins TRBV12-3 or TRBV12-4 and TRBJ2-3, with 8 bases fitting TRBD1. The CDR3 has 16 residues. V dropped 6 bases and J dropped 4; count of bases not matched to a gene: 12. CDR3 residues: CASSSGTGYWSDTQYF. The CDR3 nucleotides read TGTGCCAGCAGCTCTGGGACAGGCTATTGGTCAGATACGCAGTATTTT.

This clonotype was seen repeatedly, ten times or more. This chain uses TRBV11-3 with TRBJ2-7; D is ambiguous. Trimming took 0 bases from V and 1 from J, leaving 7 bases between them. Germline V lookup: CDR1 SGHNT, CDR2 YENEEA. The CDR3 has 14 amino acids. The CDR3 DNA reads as TGTGCCAGCAGCTTAGAACAGTTTTCCTACGAGCAGTACTTC. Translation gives CASSLEQFSYEQYF. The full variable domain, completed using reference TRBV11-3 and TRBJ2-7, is EAGVVQSPRYKIIEKKQPVAFWCNPISGHNTLYWYLQNLGQGPELLIRYENEEAVDDSQLPKDRFSAERLKGVDSTLKIQPAELGDSAVYLCASSLEQFSYEQYFGPGTRLTVT.

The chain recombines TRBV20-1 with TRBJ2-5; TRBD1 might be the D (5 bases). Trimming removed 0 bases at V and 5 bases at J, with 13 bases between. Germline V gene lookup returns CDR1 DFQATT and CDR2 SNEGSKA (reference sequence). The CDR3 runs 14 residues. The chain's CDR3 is CSARDVPPGETQYF. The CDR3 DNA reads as TGCAGTGCTAGAGATGTGCCCCCAGGGGAGACCCAGTACTTC.

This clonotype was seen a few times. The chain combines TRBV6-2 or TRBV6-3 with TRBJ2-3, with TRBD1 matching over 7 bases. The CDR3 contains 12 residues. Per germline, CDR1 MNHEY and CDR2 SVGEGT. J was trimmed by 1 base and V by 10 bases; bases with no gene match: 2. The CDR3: CAITGGTDTQYF. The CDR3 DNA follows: TGTGCCATCACAGGGGGCACAGATACGCAGTATTTT.

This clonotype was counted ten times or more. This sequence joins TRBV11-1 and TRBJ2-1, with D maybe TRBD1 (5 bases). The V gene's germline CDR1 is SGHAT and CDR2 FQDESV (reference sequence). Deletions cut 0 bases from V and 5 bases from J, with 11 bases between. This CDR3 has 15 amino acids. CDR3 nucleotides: TGTGCCAGCAGCTTAGCCTCCGACAGAAACAATGAGCAGTTCTTC. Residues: CASSLASDRNNEQFF.